Below are 10 T cell receptor beta chains sequenced from a single sample in a study of control samples from healthy donors and cancer patients. Profiled with immunoSEQ multiplex PCR; TCRdb holds only in-frame clones, not every one. The sample holds around 130,000 clones, about 90% seen once. The specimen was PBMCs. These receptors were obtained from a man in his fifties with head and neck cancer.

This chain uses TRBV4-1 with TRBJ1-1; D not certain. This CDR3 is built from 14 residues. The germline V gene encodes CDR1 MGHRA and CDR2 YSYEKL. The V gene lost 6 bases and the J gene lost 4 bases, with 15 bases spanning the gap. CDR3 in DNA: TGCGCCAGCAGGAAGGAACTACCCCGCACTGAAGCTTTCTTT. This encodes CASRKELPRTEAFF.

J is TRBJ1-2 and V is TRBV7-8, with D possibly being TRBD1 (6 bases). The CDR3 loop spans 15 amino acids. Between the trimmed V and J ends, which lost 4 bases and 7 bases, there was a span of 19 bases. The germline V gene has CDR1 SGHVS and CDR2 FQNEAQ. Written as DNA, the CDR3 is TGTGCCAGCAGCTCGTTACAGGGTGGTCCTGGTGGCTACACCTTC. It codes for CASSSLQGGPGGYTF. The full variable domain, completed using reference TRBV7-8 and TRBJ1-2, is GAGVSQSPRYKVAKRGQDVALRCDPISGHVSLFWYQQALGQGPEFLTYFQNEAQLDKSGLPSDRFFAERPEGSVSTLKIQRTQQEDSAVYLCASSSLQGGPGGYTFGSGTRLTVV.

This clone was picked up a small number of times. The V gene is TRBV4-1, the J gene TRBJ1-5; D might be TRBD1 (6 bases). The CDR3 is 17 residues long. Germline V gene lookup returns CDR1 MGHRA and CDR2 YSYEKL. V was pared by 3 bases and J by 7 bases, with 22 bases between. This chain's CDR3 is CASSHLSRPGAHQPQHF. The CDR3 DNA follows: TGCGCCAGCAGCCACCTCTCTCGTCCGGGGGCTCACCAGCCCCAGCATTTT.

As for this clone: This CDR3 is also generated by other DNA sequences in the sample. This rearrangement joins TRBV27 to TRBJ1-1; no clear D gene. Germline CDR1 reads MNHEY; CDR2 reads SMNVEV (reference sequence). Trimming pared 1 base from V and 1 base from J, leaving 7 bases between. This CDR3 region has 14 residues. The CDR3 DNA follows: TGTGCCAGCAGTTTATATTGGAAGAACACTGAAGCTTTCTTT. Amino acids: CASSLYWKNTEAFF.

This clone was seen more than once but under ten times. The rearrangement joins TRBV9 to TRBJ2-7, with a weak D call TRBD1 (5 bases). Germline values: CDR1 SGDLS, CDR2 YYNGEE. Between the trimmed V and J ends, which lost 0 bases and 0 bases, there was a span of 7 bases. The CDR3 is 14 residues long. This chain's CDR3 is CASSVGDSSYEQYF. The CDR3 DNA follows: TGTGCCAGCAGCGTAGGAGACAGCTCCTACGAGCAGTACTTC.

The chain employs TRBV11-2 and TRBJ1-2; 7 bases are a match to TRBD1. The J segment lost 4 bases and the V segment lost 4 bases, leaving 12 bases of the junction unmatched. Germline V gene data show CDR1 as SGHAT and CDR2 as FQNNGV. The CDR3 has 16 residues. The CDR3 sequence: CASSSTDRVIAYGYTF. The CDR3 DNA is TGTGCCAGCAGCTCGACTGACAGGGTGATCGCCTATGGCTACACCTTC.

J is TRBJ2-3 and V is TRBV6-2 or TRBV6-3; 11 nucleotides agree with TRBD2. With V trimmed by 2 bases and J by 2 bases, 12 bases remained unmatched. This CDR3 contains 19 residues. Germline V gene data show CDR1 as MNHEY and CDR2 as SVGEGT. The CDR3, as DNA: TGTGCCAGCAGTTACGCCCTAGCGGGAGGCCTCTCAACCACAGATACGCAGTATTTT. As protein: CASSYALAGGLSTTDTQYF.

The chain has TRBV12-3 or TRBV12-4 and TRBJ2-1; D uncertain. The CDR3 length is 13 residues. V was cut by 6 bases and J by 6 bases, with 12 bases left in between. The CDR3 protein is CASRRIMGNEQFF. In DNA, the CDR3 is TGTGCCAGCAGGCGCATCATGGGCAATGAGCAGTTCTTC.

V is TRBV6-2 or TRBV6-3 and J is TRBJ1-2; D not resolved. Trimming removed 4 bases at V and 9 bases at J, with 18 bases between. The germline V gene encodes CDR1 MNHEY and CDR2 SVGEGT. This CDR3 is built from 14 residues. CDR3 region: CASSFGSLGISYTF. CDR3 DNA sequence: TGTGCCAGCAGTTTCGGGAGCCTTGGAATAAGCTACACCTTC.

CDR3 sequence reads: CASSLPGGSYNEQFF. As DNA, the CDR3 is TGTGCCAGCAGCTTACCAGGGGGTAGCTACAATGAGCAGTTCTTC. The rearrangement uses TRBV7-6 and TRBJ2-1, with 7 positions matching TRBD1. Trimming took 2 bases from V and 3 from J; bases not matched to a gene: 4. The CDR3 has 15 amino acids. Germline CDR1 and CDR2: SGHVS and FNYEAQ. The entire variable domain, with the rest obtained from reference TRBV7-6 and TRBJ2-1, is as follows: GAGVSQSPRYKVTKRGQDVALRCDPISGHVSLYWYRQALGQGPEFLTYFNYEAQQDKSGLPNDRFSAERPEGSISTLTIQRTEQRDSAMYRCASSLPGGSYNEQFFGPGTRLTVL.